A single sample gave rise to the 24 T cell receptor beta chains below, sequenced in a study of blood T cell repertoires in COVID-19. Here immunoSEQ multiplex PCR was the method, and the copy in TCRdb shows in-frame clones only, minus some. Of 130,000 or so clones in the sample, approximately 79% were seen once. Sequencing used PBMCs or T cells enriched from blood (not recorded which). These receptors were obtained from a man aged 35 to 55 with acute COVID-19.

This clone was seen at least ten times. This chain connects TRBV5-1 to TRBJ2-6; D perhaps matches TRBD1 (6 bases). V was trimmed by 0 bases and J by 4 bases, leaving 14 bases between them. This CDR3 spans 17 amino acids. Germline V gene lookup returns CDR1 SGHRS and CDR2 YFSETQ. The CDR3 reads CASSLDATGSGANVLTF. CDR3 sequence (DNA): TGCGCCAGCAGCTTGGACGCCACAGGGTCAGGGGCCAACGTCCTGACTTTC.

The chain has TRBV5-6 and TRBJ1-5; unclear D gene. The CDR3 sequence is 16 residues long. CDR1 SGHDT and CDR2 YYEEEE come from the germline V gene. Trimming cost V 1 base and J 2 bases, with 13 bases left between them. This CDR3 is CASSLYGDEGNQPQHF. DNA of the CDR3: TGTGCCAGCAGCTTGTACGGGGATGAAGGCAATCAGCCCCAGCATTTT.

The chain employs TRBV6-5 and TRBJ2-4; 8 bases map to TRBD1. The V gene end was trimmed by 6 bases and the J gene end by 5 bases; junction bases not matched to a gene: 6. The germline CDR1 and CDR2 sequences are MNHEY and SVGAGI. This CDR3 spans 14 amino acids. In DNA form, the CDR3 reads TGTGCCAGCAGCCCCTCAGGGGGCGAAAACATTCAGTACTTC. Its protein is CASSPSGGENIQYF.

This clone was counted a single time. J is TRBJ2-3 and V is TRBV29-1; 10 bases are a match to TRBD2. CDR1 SQVTM and CDR2 ANQGSEA come from the germline V gene. The CDR3 is 15 amino acids. The junction had 9 bases not matched to a gene; V was cut back by 4 bases and J by 5 bases. CDR3 protein: CSVGSTSGIGDTQYF. DNA for the CDR3: TGCAGCGTTGGGAGTACTAGCGGGATCGGAGATACGCAGTATTTT.

This chain joins TRBV3-1 (or the pseudogene TRBV3-2) and TRBJ2-7; 7 nucleotides line up with TRBD2. The V segment lost 5 bases and the J segment 9 bases; nucleotides outside the gene matches: 16. The length of the CDR3 is 15 residues. Germline V lookup: CDR1 LGHDT, CDR2 YNNKEL (reference sequence). The CDR3 coding sequence is TGTGCCAGCAGCTATCGGACTAGTACGTCTACGAGGCAGTACTTC. Protein sequence: CASSYRTSTSTRQYF.

This clone showed up just a few times. The V and J genes are TRBV2 and TRBJ2-5; 8 nucleotides line up with TRBD1. The CDR3 consists of 16 residues. Trimming removed 10 bases from V and 1 base from J; junction bases left unmatched: 14. CDR1 and CDR2 (germline): SNHLY, FYNNEI. The chain's CDR3 is CANKRDRFYLQETQYF. The CDR3 nucleotides read TGTGCCAACAAACGGGACAGGTTTTACCTCCAAGAGACCCAGTACTTC.

The chain joins TRBV7-2 to TRBJ2-1, with D unclear. This CDR3 region has 15 residues. V dropped 5 bases and J dropped 0 bases, with 11 bases sitting between them. Germline CDR1 SGHTA, CDR2 FQGNSA. CDR3 amino acids: CASSLTTSSYNEQFF. CDR3 sequence (DNA): TGTGCCAGCAGCCTTACCACGAGCTCCTACAATGAGCAGTTCTTC. The full variable domain, rest sourced from reference TRBV7-2 and TRBJ2-1, is GAGVSQSPSNKVTEKGKDVELRCDPISGHTALYWYRQSLGQGLEFLIYFQGNSAPDKSGLPSDRFSAERTGGSVSTLTIQRTQQEDSAVYLCASSLTTSSYNEQFFGPGTRLTVL.

The chain combines TRBV18 with TRBJ1-1, with D uncertain. The CDR3 contains 14 residues. From germline, CDR1 is KGHSH and CDR2 LQKENI. The V and J ends lost 1 base and 4 bases respectively, with 10 bases between them. CDR3 residues: CASSPLPGGTEAFF. CDR3 DNA sequence: TGTGCCAGCTCACCACTCCCGGGAGGCACTGAAGCTTTCTTT. Complete variable domain (other parts from reference TRBV18 and TRBJ1-1): NAGVMQNPRHLVRRRGQEARLRCSPMKGHSHVYWYRQLPEEGLKFMVYLQKENIIDESGMPKERFSAEFPKEGPSILRIQQVVRGDSAAYFCASSPLPGGTEAFFGQGTRLTVV.

The rearrangement uses TRBV27 and TRBJ2-1, with 12 bases lining up with TRBD2. The CDR3 runs to 15 residues. Germline CDR1 is MNHEY and CDR2 is SMNVEV (reference sequence). The trim removed 6 bases at V and 3 bases at J, leaving 3 bases unmatched. The CDR3 is CASRLAGGSYNEQFF. DNA for the CDR3: TGTGCCAGCAGGCTAGCGGGAGGGAGCTACAATGAGCAGTTCTTC.

The chain recombines TRBV30 with TRBJ1-4; a weak D match, TRBD1 (5 bases). V dropped 2 bases and J dropped 4 bases, with 8 bases sitting between them. Germline V gene data show CDR1 as GTSNPN and CDR2 as SVGIG (reference sequence). The CDR3 runs to 13 residues. In DNA, the CDR3 is TGTGCCTGGAGTCGGGGGAGTAATGAAAAACTGTTTTTT. Protein product: CAWSRGSNEKLFF.

The sample holds one count of this clone. The V gene is TRBV2, the J gene TRBJ1-1; 12 bases are a match to TRBD1. With V trimmed by 5 bases and J by 9 bases, 7 bases remained unmatched. Germline values: CDR1 SNHLY, CDR2 FYNNEI. The CDR3 totals 14 residues. The CDR3, as DNA: TGTGCCAGCAGTTCTGGGACAGGGGGCGGGAAAGCTTTCTTT. As protein: CASSSGTGGGKAFF.

The rearrangement uses TRBV2 and TRBJ2-5; maybe TRBD2 (6 bases). V gave up 5 bases and J gave up 1 base, with 11 bases separating them. Germline V gives CDR1 SNHLY, CDR2 FYNNEI. The CDR3 spans 14 residues. Written as DNA, the CDR3 is TGTGCCAGCAGTTGGACTACCCTCCAAGAGACCCAGTACTTC. It translates to CASSWTTLQETQYF.

This chain connects TRBV28 to TRBJ1-2; D ambiguous. The germline gives CDR1 MDHEN, CDR2 SYDVKM. The CDR3 is 12 amino acids. Trimming took off 4 bases at V and 2 bases at J, with 5 bases between the two ends. The CDR3 coding sequence is TGTGCCAGCAGTTGGAGGAACTATGGCTACACCTTC. As protein: CASSWRNYGYTF.

The J gene is TRBJ2-3, the V gene TRBV9; 10 nucleotides agree with TRBD2. V gave up 4 bases and J gave up 2 bases; unmatched junction bases: 7. CDR3 length: 16 amino acids. The germline V gene encodes CDR1 SGDLS and CDR2 YYNGEE. CDR3 in DNA: TGTGCCAGCAGCCAAAATAGCGGGAGGTCCACAGATACGCAGTATTTT. Translating it yields CASSQNSGRSTDTQYF.

The rearrangement uses TRBV5-1 and TRBJ2-7; 13 bases are shared with TRBD2. The ends lost 1 base at V and 6 bases at J; junction bases unmatched: 1. This CDR3 contains 14 residues. Germline CDR1 SGHRS, CDR2 YFSETQ. The CDR3 here is CASSLTSGGGEQYF. CDR3 in DNA: TGCGCCAGCAGCTTGACTAGCGGGGGGGGCGAGCAGTACTTC.

The V gene is TRBV7-9, the J gene TRBJ2-5; 10 bases agree with TRBD1. Losses at the gene ends were 0 bases for V and 4 bases for J; bases not matched to a gene: 2. Per germline, CDR1 SEHNR and CDR2 FQNEAQ (reference sequence). This CDR3 comprises 15 residues. The CDR3 region has the DNA TGTGCCAGCAGCTTAGCGACAGGGGGCGTAGAGACCCAGTACTTC. This encodes CASSLATGGVETQYF.

The J gene is TRBJ1-5, the V gene TRBV11-2; D might be TRBD1 (5 bases). There are 15 residues in the CDR3. Germline V lookup: CDR1 SGHAT, CDR2 FQNNGV. Trimming removed 0 bases at V and 5 bases at J, with 11 bases between. CDR3 nucleotide sequence: TGTGCCAGCAGCTTAGATATGGGGGGGTATCAGCCCCAGCATTTT. Translation: CASSLDMGGYQPQHF.

The rearrangement links TRBV28 to TRBJ2-7, with 9 bases identical to TRBD2. The CDR3 length is 16 residues. The V gene end was trimmed by 6 bases and the J gene end by 1 base; junction bases not matched to a gene: 10. Germline V CDR1 and CDR2: MDHEN, SYDVKM. CDR3 nucleotide sequence: TGTGCCAGCAGACCCCGACTAGCGGTTCAATCCTACGAGCAGTACTTC. Its translation is CASRPRLAVQSYEQYF.

The sample holds a few counts of this clone. The chain couples TRBV24-1 to TRBJ1-1; D not certain. CDR3 length equals 14 residues. Trimming took 5 bases from V and 0 from J, leaving 9 bases between them. Per the germline V gene, CDR1 is KGHDR and CDR2 is SFDVKD. CDR3 nucleotide sequence: TGTGCCACCAGTGGCGCAGACATGAACACTGAAGCTTTCTTT. Translated, it gives CATSGADMNTEAFF.

This clone was detected only once. V gene TRBV5-1 combines with J gene TRBJ2-3; the match to TRBD2 covers 10 bases. Germline V gene data show CDR1 as SGHRS and CDR2 as YFSETQ. The CDR3 is 16 amino acids. Unmatched junction bases numbered 8, after V lost 3 bases and J lost 4 bases. CDR3 DNA: TGCGCCAGCAGCTCCTCCTCTAGCGGGAGTGCAGATACGCAGTATTTT. Translation: CASSSSSSGSADTQYF. The full variable domain, rest sourced from reference TRBV5-1 and TRBJ2-3, is KAGVTQTPRYLIKTRGQQVTLSCSPISGHRSVSWYQQTPGQGLQFLFEYFSETQRNKGNFPGRFSGRQFSNSRSEMNVSTLELGDSALYLCASSSSSSGSADTQYFGPGTRLTVL.

As regards this clone: One end of the junction fails to match germline, which may point to a read error. This chain uses TRBV7-2 with TRBJ1-2; TRBD1 matches at 12 bases. The germline gives CDR1 SGHTA, CDR2 FQGNSA. The CDR3 extends over 18 amino acids. The CDR3 DNA is TGTGCCAGCTGCTTAACGGCGGGGACAGGGGGCGAGCGTGATGGCTACACCTTC. Its protein product is CASCLTAGTGGERDGYTF. The whole variable domain, remainder taken from reference TRBV7-2 and TRBJ1-2, is GAGVSQSPSNKVTEKGKDVELRCDPISGHTALYWYRQSLGQGLEFLIYFQGNSAPDKSGLPSDRFSAERTGGSVSTLTIQRTQQEDSAVYLCASCLTAGTGGERDGYTFGSGTRLTVV.

The J gene is TRBJ1-1, the V gene TRBV2, with TRBD1 matching 7 bases. The CDR3 contains 15 residues. V dropped 6 bases and J dropped 1; count of bases not matched to a gene: 8. Germline V gene sequence: CDR1 SNHLY, CDR2 FYNNEI. CDR3: CASRIQGMGNTEAFF. In DNA, the CDR3 is TGTGCCAGCAGGATACAGGGGATGGGGAACACTGAAGCTTTCTTT.

This clone showed up just a few times. This chain uses TRBV5-6 with TRBJ1-2; D remains ambiguous. This CDR3 contains 14 residues. Per germline, CDR1 SGHDT and CDR2 YYEEEE. V lost 3 bases and J 6 bases, leaving 15 bases between the germline ends. The CDR3 bases are TGTGCCAGCAGCTCCCAGACAATTCCGGATGGCTACACCTTC. Translation gives CASSSQTIPDGYTF. Combining the CDR3 with reference TRBV5-6 and TRBJ1-2 gives the whole variable domain DAGVTQSPTHLIKTRGQQVTLRCSPKSGHDTVSWYQQALGQGPQFIFQYYEEEERQRGNFPDRFSGHQFPNYSSELNVNALLLGDSALYLCASSSQTIPDGYTFGSGTRLTVV.

The chain combines TRBV30 with TRBJ1-2; no clear D. CDR1 GTSNPN and CDR2 SVGIG come from the germline V gene (reference sequence). V was clipped by 4 bases and J by 10 bases, with 13 bases between them. The CDR3 has 11 amino acids. CDR3 protein: CAWNLVSDYTF. As DNA, the CDR3 is TGTGCCTGGAACCTCGTTAGTGACTACACCTTC. The full variable domain, with the rest looked up from reference TRBV30 and TRBJ1-2, is SQTIHQWPATLVQPVGSPLSLECTVEGTSNPNLYWYRQAAGRGLQLLFYSVGIGQISSEVPQNLSASRPQDRQFILSSKKLLLSDSGFYLCAWNLVSDYTFGSGTRLTVV.